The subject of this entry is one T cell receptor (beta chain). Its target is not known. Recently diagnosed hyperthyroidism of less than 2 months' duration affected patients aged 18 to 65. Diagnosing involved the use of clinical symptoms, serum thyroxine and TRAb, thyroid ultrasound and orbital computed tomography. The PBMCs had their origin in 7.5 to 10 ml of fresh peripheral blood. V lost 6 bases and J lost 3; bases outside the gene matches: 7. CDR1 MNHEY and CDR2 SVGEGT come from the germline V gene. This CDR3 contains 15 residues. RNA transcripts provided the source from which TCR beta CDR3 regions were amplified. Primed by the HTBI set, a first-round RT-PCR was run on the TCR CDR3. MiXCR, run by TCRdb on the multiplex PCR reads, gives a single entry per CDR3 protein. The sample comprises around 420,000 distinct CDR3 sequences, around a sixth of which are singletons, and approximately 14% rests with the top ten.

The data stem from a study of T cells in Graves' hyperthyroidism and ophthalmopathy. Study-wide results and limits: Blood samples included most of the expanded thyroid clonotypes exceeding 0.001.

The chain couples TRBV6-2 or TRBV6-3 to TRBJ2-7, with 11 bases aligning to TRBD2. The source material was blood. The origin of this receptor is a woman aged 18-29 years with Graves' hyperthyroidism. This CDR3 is CASRGGTSGGYEQYF. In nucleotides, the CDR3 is TGTGCCAGCAGGGGGGGGACTAGCGGAGGCTACGAGCAGTACTTC.